This T cell receptor beta chain was found in a study of human T cells and chemical hapten exposure. Overall study context: Sensitization involved placing 2% DPC onto a 2 cm by 2 cm region of upper inner arm skin. Patches that contained 0.01% DPC were applied to the upper back and read at 6 days. Per-sample TCR yield variation was attributed mainly to small pooled library volume differences.

This sample's time point: pre-sensitization, week 0. Described treatment: therapeutic diphenylcyclopropenone sensitization with weekly scalp DPC. CDR3 length: 13 amino acids. V was trimmed by 2 bases and J by 2 bases, leaving 7 bases between them. Germline CDR1 MNHEY, CDR2 SVGEGT. Study conclusions and caveats: With patch test score, the counts of PT1 expanded TCRs showed a positive correlation.

This clonotype appeared a few times. The antigen is undetermined. TCRdb re-derived calls from the RACE reads in MiXCR, one entry per CDR3 protein. The repertoire consists of approximately 90,000 distinct CDR3 sequences, with roughly 8.5% occurring once and the leading ten covering 2.5% to 3%. The source material was whole blood, sampled in connection with sensitization to the hapten diphenylcyclopropenone (DPC). The chain is built from TRBV6-2 or TRBV6-3 and TRBJ2-7; no clear D gene. The TCR sequence derives from a man aged 40-49 years with alopecia areata. Some clones in this sample may be carry-over from other donors' samples. CDR3 DNA: TGTGCCAGCAGTTACGGGCCAACCTACGAGCAGTACTTC. Protein sequence: CASSYGPTYEQYF.